Given below is one T cell receptor (beta chain) in context. With 7 bases removed from V and 3 bases from J, the gap between germline ends came to 11 bases. CDR3 length: 13 residues. CDR1 and CDR2 from the germline V gene are SGDLS and YYNGEE. The entry originates in a study of blood T cell repertoires in COVID-19. In the original workflow: Amplified reference gene primers provided the basis for estimating nucleated cell counts. Generated by immunoSEQ multiplex PCR, the TCRdb table keeps only in-frame clones and is missing some. V and J calls and clone size are copied from that table; D and trimming were computed from the DNA. The sample lists approximately 150,000 clones, 81% occurring once.

The receptor was derived from a human donor in a cohort sampled during active COVID-19. The sample comprised peripheral blood. The V call is TRBV9, the J call TRBJ1-5; tentatively, D is TRBD1 (5 bases). Here the CDR3 reads CASGGVNNQPQHF. In DNA, the CDR3 is TGTGCCAGCGGGGGGGTTAACAATCAGCCCCAGCATTTT.